Given below is one T cell receptor beta chain in context. This clonotype appeared a few times. Its antigen is still unknown. No much larger clone exists at a distance of one base, and base qualities are not known. Libraries were built with 5' RACE. Sequenced using an Illumina HiSeq 2500. The second PCR ran for about 6 to 12 cycles and used a J-beta primer mix along with a sample-barcoded 5' primer. Each TCR beta cDNA molecule received a unique molecular identifier from a template-switch 5' adaptor carrying 12 random nucleotides. Each sample yielded at least 2.5 million CDR3-containing paired-end reads. The Mint cDNA synthesis kit, primed by a TRBC-specific oligonucleotide, was used to synthesize first-strand cDNA from all RNA. After uracil-DNA glycosylase treatment, a first 18-cycle PCR used universal primers M1SS and BC2_uni_R on all cDNA. The published analysis was carried out like this. Normalization of each sample was performed by random selection of 1 million high-quality reads, each carrying a distinct molecular identifier. Reads with shared molecular identifiers were discarded instead of being binned into consensus sequences. MiTCR, run with a Q25 quality threshold and the strictest error-elimination algorithm, handled CDR3 identification, clonotype clustering and error correction. A nonparametric unseen species model with Euler transformation was used to estimate a lower bound on total TCR beta diversity. TCRdb handled the public reads itself, with Q25 trimming in fastp and clone calling in MiXCR, and kept productive beta chains. Here each entry gathers all rows of one CDR3 protein and keeps the most common genes and DNA. Clone size and V and J calls follow TCRdb, not the original study. The sample profile shows hundreds of thousands of distinct CDR3 sequences; around 48% of them were found once. Jointly, the top ten make up approximately 23% of the sample.

This entry comes from a study of blood T cells in healthy people across ages (dated by TCRdb to the mid-2010s). At the level of the whole study: In model experiments, template switching captured about one uniquely barcoded TCR beta cDNA molecule for every two T cells. Donors of different ages were randomly distributed across sequencing lanes to avoid experimental bias. The study analyzed two additional independent replicas of 1 million unique cDNA reads from the same blood draw for two donors, one aged 18 to 30 and one aged 80 or older. The donors were divided into four age groups: young (average around 17 years), middle-aged (under 40), aged (around 59) and long-lived (around 80). To track age-related changes in TCR beta repertoire diversity, the study relied on deep sequencing normalized with unique cDNA molecular identifiers.

Donors were 39 systemically healthy Caucasian individuals from Russia aged roughly 6 to 100 years. Each donor gave about 10 milliliters of peripheral blood, drawn into EDTA-treated Vacutainer tubes. PBMCs were isolated by Ficoll-Paque density-gradient centrifugation, with at least 7 million obtained per sample. Trizol reagent was used to extract total RNA from PBMCs, with at least 5.5 micrograms per sample. For every donor, flow cytometry on a PBMC aliquot measured the percentage of naive CD45RAhigh/CD27high T cells. Based on the germline V gene, the CDR1 and CDR2 sequences are ENHRY and SYGVKD. The junction shows trimming of 6 bases on V and 1 base on J, plus 9 bases between the germline ends. Spanning cysteine to phenylalanine, the CDR3 consists of 13 amino acids. The read is trimmed to its CDR3 DNA, 39 bases read in frame from base 1. The study at large found these results: Bulk unsorted PBMC profiling prevented conclusive comparison of naive and antigen-experienced compartments. Observed TCR beta diversity per million T cells fell roughly linearly with age, and a significant reduction was already apparent by age approximately 41. A strong correlation was found between observed TCR beta diversity and the percentage of naive T cells measured by flow cytometry. Compared with the aged group, the long-lived group had more naive CD4+ T cells, fewer expanded clones and increased TCR diversity, a pattern suggesting age selection. Estimates of total diversity from one million sequenced T cells were regarded as lower bounds and underestimates. Because the CMV infection status of the donors was unknown, age-related changes in expanded clonotypes may potentially have been confounded.

The sequenced material came from blood. This clonotype was obtained from a man of 80 years or more in good health. This receptor chain uses TRBV10-3 and TRBJ2-5; the D gene is perhaps TRBD1, from 6 matching bases. The CDR3 corresponds to CAISRTVQETQYF. The bases are TGTGCCATCAGCCGGACAGTCCAAGAGACCCAGTACTTC.